Below, 28 T cell receptor beta chains from the same sample are listed, as sequenced in a study of tumor-infiltrating lymphocytes in glioblastoma multiforme. Multiple V-beta primers and a C-beta primer amplified TCRB from RNA. TCRdb re-called the multiplex PCR reads through MiXCR, storing one row per CDR3 protein. The repertoire holds tens of thousands of distinct CDR3 sequences, with 50% to 75% as singletons. Sample: brain tumor tissue. The receptors come from a male donor with glioblastoma.

In the case of this clonotype: The CDR3 does not close with the conserved phenylalanine or tryptophan, likely indicating a read error. No DNA is shown, since the ends of the CDR3 on it are uncertain; the CDR3 is the one TCRdb lists. The chain links TRBV6-5 to TRBJ2-7; the D call TRBD2 from the table was never checked on the DNA. From its first to its last residue, the CDR3 has 17 amino acids. The germline V gene encodes CDR1 MNHEY and CDR2 SVGAGI. The CDR3 spells CGSSYGLAGGWDYEQYL.

About this clonotype itself: An end of the junction differs from the germline gene, which may be a read error. The rearrangement joins TRBV6-6 to TRBJ1-1, with a weak D call TRBD1 (6 bases). This CDR3 spans 13 amino acids. Germline values: CDR1 MNHNY, CDR2 SVGAGI (reference sequence). CDR3 DNA: TGTGCCAGCAATTACCCCCCGGGACAACAAGCTATCTTT. Translating gives CASNYPPGQQAIF.

The genes are TRBV20-1 and TRBJ1-6; D is unresolved. Per germline, CDR1 DFQATT and CDR2 SNEGSKA (reference sequence). The CDR3 has 15 residues. V lost 0 bases, J lost 5 bases, and 11 bases lay in between. CDR3 amino acids: CSARDFGSDNSPLHF. CDR3 coding DNA: TGCAGTGCTAGAGATTTCGGCAGTGATAATTCACCCCTCCACTTT.

The chain has TRBV6-5 and TRBJ1-2; possibly TRBD1 for D (5 bases). Germline values: CDR1 MNHEY, CDR2 SVGAGI. V was clipped by 5 bases and J by 8 bases, with 15 bases between them. This CDR3 has 13 residues. The CDR3: CASSTTRGQGYTF. Here the CDR3 DNA reads TGTGCCAGCAGTACCACTAGGGGTCAGGGCTACACCTTC.

On this clonotype: It is likely a read error, because the conserved phenylalanine at the end of the CDR3 is missing. This rearrangement joins TRBV20-1 to TRBJ2-2; possibly TRBD2 for D (6 bases). CDR3 length: 14 residues. CDR1 DFQATT and CDR2 SNEGSKA come from the germline V gene (reference sequence). CDR3 residues: CIAPSGGNTGELFS. The CDR3 DNA sequence: TGCATTGCTCCCTCCGGGGGGAACACCGGGGAGCTGTTTTCT.

The chain links TRBV18 to TRBJ1-2, with unresolved D. In germline, CDR1 is KGHSH, CDR2 LQKENI. V was pared by 3 bases and J by 8 bases, with 16 bases between. This CDR3 spans 14 amino acids. The CDR3 sequence is CASSPNRDGKGYTF. The CDR3 nucleotides are TGTGCCAGCTCACCTAACAGAGACGGAAAAGGCTACACCTTC.

This clonotype was detected once. The genes are TRBV11-2 and TRBJ1-2, with unresolved D. CDR1 is SGHAT and CDR2 is FQNNGV in the germline V gene. Trimming left V 2 bases short and J 0 bases short, with 13 bases between. The CDR3 is 16 residues long. CDR3 sequence reads: CASSLIGKEANYGYTF. CDR3 in DNA: TGTGCCAGCAGCTTAATCGGGAAGGAGGCTAACTATGGCTACACCTTC.

This clonotype was counted a few times. The CDR3 reads CSAGETQYF. The CDR3 bases are TGCAGTGCGGGGGAAACGCAGTATTTT. The chain has TRBV20-1 and TRBJ2-3; D assignment may be TRBD1 or TRBD2 (5 bases each). The CDR3 extends over 9 amino acids. Germline CDR1 and CDR2: DFQATT and SNEGSKA (reference sequence). V shed 6 bases and J shed 9 bases, with 7 bases lying between them.

In its sample, this clonotype was seen a few times. A much larger clone lies one base from this, so it may be a read error. The chain joins TRBV20-1 to TRBJ2-7; D unclear. There are 12 residues in the CDR3. In germline, CDR1 is DFQATT, CDR2 SNEGSKA (reference sequence). The CDR3 reads CSAHPAAYEQHF. CDR3 coding DNA: TGCAGTGCCCACCCGGCAGCCTACGAGCAGCACTTC.

Concerning this clonotype: At one boundary the junction diverges from the germline segment, which might be a read error. The CDR3 here is CSVVSTLYELNF. CDR3 in DNA: TGCAGCGTTGTCTCCACCCTTTACGAGCTGAACTTC. The rearrangement joins TRBV29-1 to TRBJ2-7; D is ambiguous. The CDR3 runs to 12 residues. Germline V lookup: CDR1 SQVTM, CDR2 ANQGSEA.

This clonotype is a singleton in its sample. The CDR3 does not close with the conserved phenylalanine or tryptophan, likely indicating a read error. Here the CDR3 reads CSARGEDSARNSPLHL. Here the CDR3 DNA reads TGCAGTGCCCGTGGTGAGGACAGCGCCCGTAATTCACCCCTCCACCTT. V gene TRBV20-1 combines with J gene TRBJ1-6; weak D call: TRBD1 (6 bases). The CDR3 length is 16 residues. Germline CDR1 and CDR2: DFQATT and SNEGSKA (reference sequence). Trimming shortened V by 6 bases and J by 6 bases, and 21 bases separated the two germline ends.

Details on this clonotype: A read error is possible here, since a much larger clone lies one base away. V is TRBV7-9 and J is TRBJ1-1; 8 bases are a match to TRBD1. The CDR3 is 15 residues long. The germline V gene encodes CDR1 SEHNR and CDR2 FQNEAQ (reference sequence). CDR3 DNA: TGTGCCATCAGCTTAGGGGGGACAGGGAACACTGAAGCTTTCTTT. It is translated as CAISLGGTGNTEAFF.

This clonotype was observed many times. The J gene is TRBJ2-1, the V gene TRBV29-1; D call uncertain. V lost 7 bases, J lost 4 bases, and 11 bases lay in between. CDR3 length: 12 amino acids. CDR1 SQVTM and CDR2 ANQGSEA come from the germline V gene. CDR3 protein: CSAAVRYNEQFF. CDR3 nucleotide sequence: TGCAGCGCCGCCGTCCGTTACAATGAGCAGTTCTTC.

The rearrangement links TRBV12-3 or TRBV12-4 to TRBJ1-6; D is ambiguous. The V and J ends lost 8 bases and 10 bases respectively, with 15 bases between them. This CDR3 contains 13 residues. The chain's CDR3 is CASALQSCSPLHF. CDR3 in DNA: TGTGCCAGCGCTCTGCAGTCGTGCTCACCCCTCCACTTT.

A word on this clonotype: The CDR3 does not close with the conserved phenylalanine or tryptophan, likely indicating a read error. This chain joins TRBV4-1 and TRBJ1-1, with 8 bases aligning to TRBD1. In germline, CDR1 is MGHRA, CDR2 YSYEKL. This CDR3 is 14 amino acids long. The trim removed 3 bases at V and 7 bases at J, leaving 7 bases unmatched. CDR3 protein: CASSHRGPYNEAFL. The CDR3 coding sequence is TGCGCCAGCAGCCACAGGGGGCCTTACAATGAAGCTTTCTTG.

The chain carries TRBV20-1 and TRBJ1-5; D is uncertain. The CDR3 runs 15 residues. V was clipped by 5 bases and J by 5 bases, with 19 bases between them. Germline V gene data show CDR1 as DFQATT and CDR2 as SNEGSKA (reference sequence). The CDR3, as DNA: TGCAGTGCTGTCCAGGCGGGAACGAGGGATCAGCCCCAGCATTTT. This sequence encodes CSAVQAGTRDQPQHF.

This clonotype was observed a single time. Because it lacks the conserved phenylalanine or tryptophan at the end, this CDR3 is likely a read error. The chain recombines TRBV20-1 with TRBJ1-4; D is ambiguous. CDR1 and CDR2 from the germline V gene are DFQATT and SNEGSKA (reference sequence). This CDR3 has 14 residues. V dropped 3 bases and J dropped 4 bases, with 12 bases sitting between them. The CDR3 region is CSARTGYGNEKLFL. For the CDR3, the DNA is TGCAGTGCTAGGACGGGATACGGTAATGAAAAACTGTTTTTG.

This clonotype was observed a few times. V is TRBV30 and J is TRBJ2-5, with a tentative D call TRBD1 (6 bases). V lost 2 bases and J 4 bases, leaving 14 bases between the germline ends. Looked up from germline, CDR1 is GTSNPN and CDR2 is SVGIG (reference sequence). CDR3 length: 14 residues. The CDR3 spells CAWSTGTRGETQYF. DNA for the CDR3: TGTGCCTGGAGTACCGGGACAAGGGGAGAGACCCAGTACTTC.

On this clonotype itself: Germline is not matched at one junction end, which may reflect a read error. The rearrangement joins TRBV20-1 to TRBJ2-1, with 8 bases fitting TRBD1. This CDR3 contains 20 residues. Looked up from germline, CDR1 is DFQATT and CDR2 is SNEGSKA (reference sequence). CDR3 DNA: TGCAGTGCTAGAGAGGGAGGAGGACAGGGCCTACTTGACTCCTGCAATGAGCAGTTCTTC. This gives the protein CSAREGGGQGLLDSCNEQFF.

This clonotype was recorded at least ten times. The genes are TRBV5-1 and TRBJ1-1, with D uncertain. The CDR3 sequence is 14 residues long. The ends were cut back, 0 bases at V and 1 base at J, with 7 bases in the middle. Germline V lookup: CDR1 SGHRS, CDR2 YFSETQ. CDR3 in amino acids: CASSLELPNTEAFF. DNA for the CDR3: TGCGCCAGCAGCTTGGAGCTACCGAACACTGAAGCTTTCTTT.

This clonotype has just a few counts. The chain links TRBV19 to TRBJ2-1, with 11 bases matching TRBD1. CDR1 is LNHDA and CDR2 is SQIVND in the germline V gene (reference sequence). This CDR3 has 15 amino acids. After removal of 2 bases from V and 9 bases from J, the junction contained 6 bases not matched to a gene. CDR3 residues: CASSIWGQGGGEQFF. CDR3 coding DNA: TGTGCCAGTAGTATATGGGGACAGGGGGGGGGTGAGCAGTTCTTC.

The chain carries TRBV5-5 and TRBJ1-2, with D perhaps matching TRBD1 (5 bases). The CDR3 extends over 15 amino acids. Trimming shortened V by 5 bases and J by 4 bases, and 18 bases separated the two germline ends. Per germline, CDR1 SGHKS and CDR2 YYEKEE (reference sequence). For the CDR3, the DNA is TGTGCCAGCAGGCCAAGAAAGGGGACTATCTATGGCTACACCTTC. It codes for CASRPRKGTIYGYTF.

This clonotype was seen ten or more times. The chain is built from TRBV28 and TRBJ2-1, with D perhaps TRBD1 (5 bases). CDR3 length equals 16 residues. The V end was cut by 9 bases, the J end by 1 base, with 19 bases between. Germline CDR1 and CDR2: MDHEN and SYDVKM. CDR3 residues: CASRSLSGASYNEQFF. The CDR3 coding sequence is TGTGCCAGTCGATCCCTTAGTGGGGCATCCTACAATGAGCAGTTCTTC.

This clonotype has at least ten counts. This chain joins TRBV7-8 and TRBJ2-3, with D possibly matching TRBD2 (5 bases). V lost 5 bases to trimming and J lost 2 bases, with 17 bases between them. The CDR3 contains 16 residues. From germline, CDR1 is SGHVS and CDR2 FQNEAQ. Here the CDR3 DNA reads TGTGCCAGCAGCCTCGACTACCGTTTTACCACAGATACGCAGTATTTT. Its translation is CASSLDYRFTTDTQYF.

The rearrangement uses TRBV29-1 and TRBJ1-1; tentatively, D is TRBD1 (6 bases). This CDR3 has 11 amino acids. The germline gives CDR1 SQVTM, CDR2 ANQGSEA. DNA for the CDR3: TGCAGGGCTTCTGGGGACATTGAAGCTTTCTTT. It is translated as CRASGDIEAFF. Full variable domain (missing parts from reference TRBV29-1 and TRBJ1-1): SAVISQKPSRDICQRGTSLTIQCQVDSQVTMMFWYRQQPGQSLTLIATANQGSEATYESGFVIDKFPISRPNLTFSTLTVSNMSPEDSSIYLCRASGDIEAFFGQGTRLTVV.

Concerning this clonotype itself: One end of the junction varies from germline; a read error may be responsible. The rearrangement links TRBV12-3 or TRBV12-4 to TRBJ2-7; perhaps TRBD1 as D (5 bases). This CDR3 spans 15 amino acids. CDR3 protein: CASGLGAGYTYEQYF. CDR3 coding DNA: TGTGCCAGCGGTTTAGGGGCAGGGTACACCTACGAGCAGTACTTC.

The rearrangement joins TRBV10-1 to TRBJ1-2; weak D call: TRBD1 (6 bases). The CDR3 is 16 amino acids. Germline V gives CDR1 WNHNN, CDR2 SYGVQD (reference sequence). Trimming pared 1 base from V and 6 bases from J, leaving 18 bases between. CDR3 in amino acids: CASSELGALCWDGYTF. The CDR3, as DNA: TGCGCCAGCAGTGAGTTGGGGGCGCTGTGTTGGGATGGCTACACCTTC.

In the case of this clonotype: Because it lacks the conserved phenylalanine or tryptophan at the end, this CDR3 is likely a read error. J is TRBJ2-7 and V is TRBV29-1, with D possibly being TRBD1 (5 bases). Germline CDR1 SQVTM, CDR2 ANQGSEA. Trimming took off 2 bases at V and 2 bases at J, with 16 bases between the two ends. This CDR3 spans 15 amino acids. In nucleotides, the CDR3 is TGCAGCGTTGAATGTTTGCCAGGGAAGACCTACGAGCAGTACATC. Its protein is CSVECLPGKTYEQYI.